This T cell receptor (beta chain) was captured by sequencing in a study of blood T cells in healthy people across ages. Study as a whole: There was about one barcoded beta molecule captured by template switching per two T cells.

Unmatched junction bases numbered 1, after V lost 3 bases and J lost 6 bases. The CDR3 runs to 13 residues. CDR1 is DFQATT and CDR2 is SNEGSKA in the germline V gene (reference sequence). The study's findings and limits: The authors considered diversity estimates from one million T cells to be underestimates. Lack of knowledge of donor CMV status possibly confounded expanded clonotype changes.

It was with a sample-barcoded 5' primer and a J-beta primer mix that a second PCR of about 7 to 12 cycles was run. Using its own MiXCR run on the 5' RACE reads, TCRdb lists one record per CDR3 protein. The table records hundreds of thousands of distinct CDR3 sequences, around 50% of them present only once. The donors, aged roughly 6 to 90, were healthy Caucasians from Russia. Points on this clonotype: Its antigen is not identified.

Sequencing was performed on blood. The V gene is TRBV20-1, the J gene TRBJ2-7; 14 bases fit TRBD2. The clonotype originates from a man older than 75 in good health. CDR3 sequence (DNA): TGCAGTGCTAGGACTAGCGGGAGGGTCGAGCAGTACTTC. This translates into CSARTSGRVEQYF.